Listed here are 12 T cell receptor beta chains from one sample, sequenced in a study of blood T cell repertoires in COVID-19 (dated by TCRdb to about 2020). Libraries were built with the immunoSEQ multiplex PCR assay. In its TCRdb copy, this immuneACCESS table keeps in-frame sequences only and misses some clones. Where compared with another copy, unresolved V genes explain less than half of these, and the others have no known cause. The sample table holds about 150,000 clones, of which roughly 76% were seen once. Together, the top ten hold roughly 8.8% of the sample. The sample comprised peripheral blood. The origin of the receptors is a human donor with acute or convalescent COVID-19. The donor label of this sample is uncertain.

The genes are TRBV19 and TRBJ1-1, with D perhaps TRBD1 (5 bases). The V end lost 4 bases, the J end lost 0 bases, and 21 bases lay between the germline ends. CDR3 length: 18 residues. Germline loops: CDR1 LNHDA, CDR2 SQIVND (reference sequence). The CDR3 reads CASSKPTAGGFMNTEAFF. DNA of the CDR3: TGTGCCAGTAGTAAACCGACAGCCGGGGGGTTTATGAACACTGAAGCTTTCTTT.

The V gene is TRBV27, the J gene TRBJ2-5; D not certain. Germline V gene lookup returns CDR1 MNHEY and CDR2 SMNVEV (reference sequence). Trimming removed 3 bases at V and 1 base at J, with 9 bases between. The CDR3 is 14 residues long. CDR3 nucleotide sequence: TGTGCCAGCAGTTTGGCGCAGGTCCAAGAGACCCAGTACTTC. Protein product: CASSLAQVQETQYF.

This chain joins TRBV19 and TRBJ2-2, with a possible D match to TRBD2 (5 bases). The CDR3 extends over 16 amino acids. The V end was cut by 8 bases, the J end by 7 bases, with 23 bases between. Germline lookup yields CDR1 LNHDA and CDR2 SQIVND (reference sequence). This CDR3 is CASGPGYLSRNGELFF. CDR3 nucleotide sequence: TGTGCCAGTGGCCCGGGGTATCTATCGCGGAACGGGGAGCTGTTTTTT.

The chain is built from TRBV6-6 and TRBJ1-1, with D perhaps matching TRBD1 (6 bases). V lost 2 bases to trimming and J lost 6 bases, with 16 bases between them. Germline loops: CDR1 MNHNY, CDR2 SVGAGI (reference sequence). The length of the CDR3 is 15 residues. CDR3 nucleotides: TGTGCCAGCAGTTACCCGTCGTTTGGGGGCGCTGAAGCTTTCTTT. Protein product: CASSYPSFGGAEAFF.

This clone was seen a single time. This chain connects TRBV4-1 to TRBJ2-7, with a possible D match to TRBD2 (6 bases). The CDR3 runs to 12 residues. Trimming stripped 2 bases from V and 7 bases from J, with 9 bases between. CDR1 is MGHRA and CDR2 is YSYEKL in the germline V gene. CDR3 amino acids: CASSQTAGEQYF. The CDR3 coding sequence is TGCGCCAGCAGCCAAACTGCGGGGGAGCAGTACTTC.

The rearrangement links TRBV21-1 to TRBJ2-7; TRBD1, the table's D call, lacks a check against the DNA. TRBV21-1 counts as a pseudogene. The CDR3 runs to 11 residues. The CDR3 DNA reads as TGTGCCAGCAGCCTGCAGGGCAGGGAGTACTTC. It encodes CASSLQGREYF.

This clone turned up a few times. V and J are TRBV5-1 and TRBJ1-1, with D perhaps TRBD1 (5 bases). CDR3 length equals 16 residues. V lost 2 bases to trimming and J lost 1 base, with 15 bases between them. Germline values: CDR1 SGHRS, CDR2 YFSETQ. CDR3 loop: CASSFLAGGANTEAFF. As DNA, the CDR3 is TGCGCCAGCAGCTTCCTGGCCGGTGGGGCGAACACTGAAGCTTTCTTT. Drawing the rest from reference TRBV5-1 and TRBJ1-1, the complete variable domain is KAGVTQTPRYLIKTRGQQVTLSCSPISGHRSVSWYQQTPGQGLQFLFEYFSETQRNKGNFPGRFSGRQFSNSRSEMNVSTLELGDSALYLCASSFLAGGANTEAFFGQGTRLTVV.

V is TRBV5-1 and J is TRBJ2-7; a weak D match, TRBD2 (5 bases). The CDR3 has 13 amino acids. The germline gives CDR1 SGHRS, CDR2 YFSETQ. Trimming stripped 0 bases from V and 5 bases from J, with 9 bases between. CDR3: CASSLVGSHEQYF. In DNA form, the CDR3 reads TGCGCCAGCAGCTTGGTAGGGAGCCACGAGCAGTACTTC.

Concerning this clone: This sample also contains other DNA sequences that code for the same CDR3. V is TRBV20-1 and J is TRBJ1-3; D not resolved. The CDR3 loop spans 11 amino acids. The germline CDR1 and CDR2 sequences are DFQATT and SNEGSKA (reference sequence). Trimming pared 3 bases from V and 7 bases from J, leaving 7 bases between. CDR3 sequence (DNA): TGCAGTGCTAGTACGGGTAACACCATATATTTT. Residues: CSASTGNTIYF.

The chain is built from TRBV3-1 (or the pseudogene TRBV3-2) and TRBJ1-1, with D unresolved. The germline CDR1 and CDR2 sequences are LGHDT and YNNKEL (reference sequence). The CDR3 is 17 amino acids. Trimming took 0 bases from V and 6 from J, leaving 20 bases between them. The DNA of the CDR3 is TGTGCCAGCAGCCAAGATCCCCGGGGAACAAAGGTCCCTGAAGCTTTCTTT. Its translation is CASSQDPRGTKVPEAFF.

The chain has TRBV13 and TRBJ1-4, with D tentatively TRBD1 (5 bases). CDR1 PRHDT and CDR2 FYEKMQ come from the germline V gene (reference sequence). This CDR3 is 12 amino acids long. Trimming stripped 4 bases from V and 8 bases from J, with 8 bases between. This CDR3 is CASSSRGEKLFF. CDR3 nucleotide sequence: TGTGCCAGCAGCTCGCGGGGGGAAAAACTGTTTTTT.

J is TRBJ1-5 and V is TRBV19; D perhaps matches TRBD1 (5 bases). Between the trimmed V and J ends, which lost 6 bases and 4 bases, there was a span of 13 bases. Looked up from germline, CDR1 is LNHDA and CDR2 is SQIVND (reference sequence). This CDR3 region has 14 residues. CDR3 amino acids: CASSPGQKNQPQHF. The CDR3 region has the DNA TGTGCCAGTAGCCCTGGACAAAAGAATCAGCCCCAGCATTTT.